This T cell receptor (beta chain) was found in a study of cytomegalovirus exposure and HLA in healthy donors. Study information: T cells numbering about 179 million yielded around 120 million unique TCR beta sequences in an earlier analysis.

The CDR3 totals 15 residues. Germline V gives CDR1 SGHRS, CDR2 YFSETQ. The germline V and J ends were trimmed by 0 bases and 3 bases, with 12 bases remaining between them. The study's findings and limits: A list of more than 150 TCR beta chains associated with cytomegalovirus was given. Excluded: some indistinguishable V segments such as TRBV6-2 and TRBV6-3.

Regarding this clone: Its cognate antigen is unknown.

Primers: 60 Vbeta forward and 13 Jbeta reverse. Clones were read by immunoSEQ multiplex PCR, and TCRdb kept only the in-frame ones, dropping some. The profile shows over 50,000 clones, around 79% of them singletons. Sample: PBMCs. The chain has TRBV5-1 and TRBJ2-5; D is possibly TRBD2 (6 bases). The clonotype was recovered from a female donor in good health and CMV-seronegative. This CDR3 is CASSLADSGEETQYF. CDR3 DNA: TGCGCCAGCAGCTTGGCCGATAGCGGAGAAGAGACCCAGTACTTC.